The rows below give T cell receptor beta chains drawn from one sample of a study of technical replicates of blood from several donors. Libraries were prepared by immunoSEQ multiplex PCR; TCRdb keeps only in-frame clonotypes and omits some of them. The data contain just over 15,000 clones, approximately 88% of them singletons. The source material was PBMCs. Every receptor here comes from a human donor in good health. CDR3s leave out the opening cysteine and the closing phenylalanine or tryptophan.

V	CDR3
TRBV30	AWSVQGSQPQH
TRBV28	ASSDGSRGNTIY
TRBV5-1	ASSPNRPGQGMILYFDGYT
TRBV19	ASSADRGNTEAF
TRBV10-3	AAGGATYNEQF
TRBV7-8	ASSSGQGGGELF
TRBV5-1	ASSLGQGAGGHQETQY
TRBV27	ASSSRLAGGLYNEQF
TRBV6-6	ASSRPRTSSYNEQF
TRBV27	ASSLGTGGLNEQF
TRBV10-3	AIRPGTGEKF
TRBV10-3	AISAGLADYEQY
TRBV28	ASSSPGYSNQPQH
TRBV7-2	ASSSTSYGELF
TRBV19	ASSVLAGGSYEQY
TRBV10-3	AIGRQYQETQY
TRBV7-9	ASSWGVGETQY
TRBV5-4	ASSRRRDRANTGELF
TRBV30	AWRDRGGRVYGYT
TRBV6-4	ASSDKGDYNEQF
TRBV2	ASRGESVQPQH
TRBV19	ASTTGAGGTEQY
TRBV5-6	ASSPLTGAYEQY
TRBV6-5	ASSYSAGWNEQF
TRBV6-1	ASSESTLGVIQPQH
TRBV14	ASSQVAGGFNNEQF
TRBV7-2	ASSLGGRDTGELF
TRBV18	ASSPLGSSGTLYEQY
TRBV5-6	ASSLDSGTGELF
TRBV28	ASRLSQGDLTYEQY
TRBV7-9	ASSRGTGEKETQY
TRBV23-1	ASSSNYPQGTRPREQY
TRBV11-2	ASSSSRPTNEKLF
TRBV5-1	ASSLAQGVQETQY
TRBV28	ASSSHPDSFSQF
TRBV2	ASRTLGTSGETQY
TRBV29-1	SVQTALSNTGELF
TRBV6-6	ASSSPGGENT
TRBV27	ASSSGLAGERTDTQY
TRBV7-8	ASSLEAGASNEQF
TRBV14	ASSPQGAGETQY
TRBV2	ASSDPGQGALNIQY
TRBV30	AWSPGGEAYEQY
TRBV7-6	ASSSRPAYYNEQF
TRBV11-2	ASSLSGNQPQH
TRBV10-2	ASSELATRSGNEQF
TRBV6-1	ASSGTSGSGETQY
TRBV7-8	ASSLSGMNTEAF